The next 20 T cell receptor beta chains were all read from a single sample in a study of Ad26.COV2.S vaccination and SARS-CoV-2 variants. Profiling relied on immunoSEQ multiplex PCR, and the TCRdb table lists in-frame clones only, not all of them. The sample yields about 100,000 clones, roughly 75% seen once. The sequenced sample was peripheral blood, obtained after recovery from COVID-19. These receptors were taken from a human donor who had recovered from COVID-19.

This clone was found a few times. The rearrangement links TRBV10-1 to TRBJ1-1; D is uncertain. There are 12 residues in the CDR3. Trimming removed 9 bases from V and 4 bases from J, with 12 bases in between. The germline V gene encodes CDR1 WNHNN and CDR2 SYGVQD (reference sequence). The CDR3 sequence: CASSGFGTEAFF. CDR3 nucleotides: TGCGCCAGTTCGGGGTTTGGCACTGAAGCTTTCTTT.

The chain employs TRBV7-9 and TRBJ2-7; D may be TRBD1 (6 bases). The CDR3 is 14 residues long. Germline lookup yields CDR1 SEHNR and CDR2 FQNEAQ (reference sequence). Trimming took off 1 base at V and 2 bases at J, with 9 bases between the two ends. The CDR3 sequence: CASSLGWDTYEQYF. The CDR3 DNA reads TGTGCCAGCAGCTTAGGCTGGGACACCTACGAGCAGTACTTC.

This clone was counted a single time. This chain joins TRBV5-4 and TRBJ2-7; D is unresolved. Germline V gene data show CDR1 as SGHNT and CDR2 as YYREEE (reference sequence). Trimming shortened V by 1 base and J by 3 bases, and 11 bases separated the two germline ends. The CDR3 loop spans 14 amino acids. CDR3 sequence: CASSLHGLDYEQYF. The CDR3 DNA follows: TGTGCCAGCAGCTTGCATGGGCTGGACTACGAGCAGTACTTC.

DNA for the CDR3: TGTGCCAGCAGCCCGGCCACAGATACGCAGTATTTT. It specifies CASSPATDTQYF. This chain uses TRBV7-8 with TRBJ2-3; D is uncertain. This CDR3 has 12 residues. V lost 5 bases and J lost 2, with 5 bases in between. Per germline, CDR1 SGHVS and CDR2 FQNEAQ.

The gene calls are TRBV20-1 and TRBJ1-2; D is unclear. V dropped 6 bases and J dropped 3 bases, with 8 bases sitting between them. CDR1 DFQATT and CDR2 SNEGSKA come from the germline V gene (reference sequence). This CDR3 region has 11 residues. Here the CDR3 DNA reads TGCAGTGCGCGACGGGACTATGGCTACACCTTC. It is translated as CSARRDYGYTF.

The chain couples TRBV7-2 to TRBJ1-4, with a possible D match to TRBD1 (5 bases). CDR3 length equals 14 residues. V lost 5 bases and J 5 bases, leaving 12 bases between the germline ends. CDR1 SGHTA and CDR2 FQGNSA come from the germline V gene. CDR3: CASSHGGGNEKLFF. The CDR3 DNA sequence: TGTGCCAGCAGCCACGGGGGGGGAAATGAAAAACTGTTTTTT. Filled out from reference TRBV7-2 and TRBJ1-4, the complete variable domain reads GAGVSQSPSNKVTEKGKDVELRCDPISGHTALYWYRQSLGQGLEFLIYFQGNSAPDKSGLPSDRFSAERTGGSVSTLTIQRTQQEDSAVYLCASSHGGGNEKLFFGSGTQLSVL.

The chain carries TRBV5-1 and TRBJ2-7; 12 bases match TRBD2. The germline CDR1 and CDR2 sequences are SGHRS and YFSETQ. The CDR3 is 16 amino acids. V lost 0 bases, J lost 5 bases, and 6 bases stayed unmatched. This CDR3 reads CASSLELAGGMNEQYF. For the CDR3, the DNA is TGCGCCAGCAGCTTGGAACTAGCGGGGGGTATGAACGAGCAGTACTTC.

Notes on this clone: Within the sample, other DNA sequences also encode this same CDR3. The chain uses TRBV2 and TRBJ1-2; a weak D match, TRBD1 (5 bases). Germline CDR1 and CDR2: SNHLY and FYNNEI. The CDR3 is 11 residues long. V was trimmed by 7 bases and J by 5 bases, leaving 8 bases between them. The CDR3 region has the DNA TGTGCCAGCACGGGGGGTTATGGCTACACCTTC. This translates into CASTGGYGYTF.

J is TRBJ1-2 and V is TRBV9; D gene ambiguous. This CDR3 has 13 amino acids. The V end lost 5 bases, the J end lost 5 bases, and 13 bases lay between the germline ends. Looked up from germline, CDR1 is SGDLS and CDR2 is YYNGEE. CDR3 sequence: CASRGPARYGYTF. CDR3 DNA: TGTGCCAGCAGGGGCCCCGCCCGATATGGCTACACCTTC.

The CDR3 bases are TGTGCCAGCAGCTTGATTACTAGCGGGGGGCTGAAGGGGCAGTACTTC. This gives the protein CASSLITSGGLKGQYF. V and J are TRBV5-6 and TRBJ2-7, with 12 bases fitting TRBD2. This CDR3 comprises 16 residues. V shed 1 base, J shed 9 bases, and the junction held 11 bases outside the gene matches. Germline V gene lookup returns CDR1 SGHDT and CDR2 YYEEEE.

V and J are TRBV30 and TRBJ1-4, with D perhaps matching TRBD1 (6 bases). V lost 6 bases and J lost 7, with 18 bases in between. Germline CDR1 GTSNPN, CDR2 SVGIG (reference sequence). The CDR3 is made up of 14 amino acids. The CDR3 spells CACSRGTIGEKLFF. The CDR3 nucleotides are TGTGCCTGTTCCCGCGGGACAATTGGTGAAAAACTGTTTTTT.

V gene TRBV4-1 combines with J gene TRBJ1-1, with D tentatively TRBD1 (6 bases). Germline V gives CDR1 MGHRA, CDR2 YSYEKL. This CDR3 is 13 amino acids long. The V end lost 8 bases, the J end lost 5 bases, and 15 bases lay between the germline ends. CDR3 region: CASSQGLSTEAFF. The CDR3 DNA reads as TGCGCCAGCTCTCAGGGGTTAAGTACTGAAGCTTTCTTT.

The rearrangement uses TRBV5-1 and TRBJ2-7; 11 nucleotides agree with TRBD1. The trim removed 3 bases at V and 4 bases at J, leaving 9 bases unmatched. This CDR3 has 16 residues. CDR1 and CDR2 from the germline V gene are SGHRS and YFSETQ. The CDR3 loop is CASSSTPGTGGYEQYF. In DNA form, the CDR3 reads TGCGCCAGCAGCTCAACTCCCGGGACAGGGGGTTACGAGCAGTACTTC.

The V call is TRBV19, the J call TRBJ1-4; D not resolved. Per germline, CDR1 LNHDA and CDR2 SQIVND (reference sequence). V was pared by 2 bases and J by 1 base, with 8 bases between. The CDR3 spans 15 residues. This chain's CDR3 is CASSIREGTNEKLFF. In nucleotides, the CDR3 is TGTGCCAGTAGTATACGGGAGGGAACTAATGAAAAACTGTTTTTT.

The chain recombines TRBV7-2 with TRBJ2-7; 10 bases line up with TRBD2. Trimming at V came to 5 bases and at J to 7 bases, leaving 5 bases not matched to a gene. CDR1 and CDR2 from the germline V gene are SGHTA and FQGNSA. This CDR3 comprises 13 residues. The CDR3 spells CASSHSGGREQYF. The CDR3 nucleotides are TGTGCCAGCAGCCATAGCGGGGGGAGGGAGCAGTACTTC.

This clone turned up a few times. The chain combines TRBV2 with TRBJ2-3; 7 positions agree with TRBD1. Trimming took 6 bases from V and 1 from J; bases not matched to a gene: 1. CDR3 length: 13 residues. Germline CDR1 and CDR2: SNHLY and FYNNEI. The CDR3 reads CASSGQGTDTQYF. CDR3 sequence (DNA): TGTGCCAGCAGCGGACAGGGCACAGATACGCAGTATTTT.

The V gene is TRBV5-4, the J gene TRBJ2-7, with 8 nucleotides matching TRBD2. The CDR3 runs to 13 residues. Germline CDR1 and CDR2: SGHNT and YYREEE (reference sequence). V was pared by 2 bases and J by 5 bases, with 3 bases of the junction left unmatched. The CDR3 DNA sequence: TGTGCCAGCAGCTTACGGGGGGGCAACGAGCAGTACTTC. Amino acids: CASSLRGGNEQYF.

A few counts support this clone. The chain employs TRBV5-1 and TRBJ1-1, with a possible D match to TRBD1 (6 bases). Germline loops: CDR1 SGHRS, CDR2 YFSETQ. This CDR3 comprises 19 residues. V was trimmed by 6 bases and J by 1 base, leaving 28 bases between them. In nucleotides, the CDR3 is TGCGCCAGCACCCGACTTAACCCTCGGGACACAAGACCGAACACTGAAGCTTTCTTT. Its translation: CASTRLNPRDTRPNTEAFF. The variable domain in full, completed from reference TRBV5-1 and TRBJ1-1, reads KAGVTQTPRYLIKTRGQQVTLSCSPISGHRSVSWYQQTPGQGLQFLFEYFSETQRNKGNFPGRFSGRQFSNSRSEMNVSTLELGDSALYLCASTRLNPRDTRPNTEAFFGQGTRLTVV.

The chain has TRBV7-9 and TRBJ1-2; D may be TRBD1 (5 bases). V dropped 11 bases and J dropped 5 bases, with 15 bases sitting between them. Germline V gives CDR1 SEHNR, CDR2 FQNEAQ (reference sequence). The CDR3 sequence is 12 residues long. This CDR3 is CAAGDWSYGYTF. Written as DNA, the CDR3 is TGTGCCGCGGGGGATTGGAGTTATGGCTACACCTTC.

The chain is built from TRBV9 and TRBJ2-6, with D hard to call. Germline CDR1 is SGDLS and CDR2 is YYNGEE. The CDR3 is 19 residues long. V dropped 0 bases and J dropped 2 bases, with 18 bases sitting between them. CDR3 nucleotide sequence: TGTGCCAGCAGCGTAGCTAGGTCCGCTCTTGACCCTGGGGCCAACGTCCTGACTTTC. Its translation: CASSVARSALDPGANVLTF.